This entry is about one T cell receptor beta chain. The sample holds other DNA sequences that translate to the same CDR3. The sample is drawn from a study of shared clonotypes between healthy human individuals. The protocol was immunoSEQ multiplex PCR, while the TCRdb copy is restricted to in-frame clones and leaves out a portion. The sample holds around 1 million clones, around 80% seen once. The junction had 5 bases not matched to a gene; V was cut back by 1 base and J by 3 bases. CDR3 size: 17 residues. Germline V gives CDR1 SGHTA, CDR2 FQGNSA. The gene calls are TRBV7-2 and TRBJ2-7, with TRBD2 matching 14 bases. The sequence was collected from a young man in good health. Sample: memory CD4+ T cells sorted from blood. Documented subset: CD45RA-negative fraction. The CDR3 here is CASSLVSGTSGSYEQYF. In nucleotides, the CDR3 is TGTGCCAGCAGCTTAGTTTCGGGGACTAGCGGGAGCTACGAGCAGTACTTC. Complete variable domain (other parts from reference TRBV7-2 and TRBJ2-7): GAGVSQSPSNKVTEKGKDVELRCDPISGHTALYWYRQSLGQGLEFLIYFQGNSAPDKSGLPSDRFSAERTGGSVSTLTIQRTQQEDSAVYLCASSLVSGTSGSYEQYFGPGTRLTVT.